This T cell receptor (beta chain) was retrieved from a study of T cells after yellow fever vaccination. About the study: Researchers used SMART-Seq v4 Ultra Low Input to prepare fractions that had low cell numbers. Points from the study as a whole: Compared with primary, the secondary response was weaker and peaked at day 5, not 15.

Trimming removed 1 base from V and 5 bases from J, with 12 bases in between. Germline V gives CDR1 SGHRS, CDR2 YFSETQ. CDR3 size: 14 residues. TCRdb independently ran MiXCR on the 5' RACE reads; one entry per CDR3 protein. In the table there are 150,000 to 200,000 distinct CDR3 sequences, 6% to 7.5% of which are singletons. This clonotype was counted a single time. As yet, its antigen is unknown. The chain combines TRBV5-1 with TRBJ1-1, with a tentative D call TRBD1 (5 bases). The TCR originated in a man aged 18 to 29 who received the YFV17D yellow fever vaccine. This specimen consisted of CD4+ T cells sorted from PBMCs, obtained 5 days after the first yellow fever vaccination. The CDR3 loop reads CASSLPQGKTEAFF. Here the CDR3 DNA reads TGCGCCAGCAGCTTGCCCCAGGGAAAGACTGAAGCTTTCTTT.